The 25 T cell receptor beta chains presented below share a single source sample, sequenced in a study of CD8+ T cells in alopecia areata. As the sequencing template, cDNA was produced by extracting RNA and reverse transcribing it. Clones were sequenced by immunoSEQ multiplex PCR, and TCRdb holds only the in-frame ones, with some missing. In the table there are approximately 210,000 clones, 43% of which are singletons. Noted treatment: oral pan-JAK inhibitor, 5-10 mg twice daily. The source was CD4+ T cells sorted from blood, collected at roughly week 36, from a patient treated with tofacitinib. The receptors were sampled from a human donor with alopecia areata.

This clone showed up just a few times. CDR3 in amino acids: CASSPGGAPTETQYF. DNA for the CDR3: TGTGCCAGCAGCCCAGGGGGGGCCCCGACGGAGACCCAGTACTTC. The chain combines TRBV9 with TRBJ2-5, with D perhaps being TRBD1 or TRBD2 (7 bases each). The germline gives CDR1 SGDLS, CDR2 YYNGEE. The CDR3 is 15 amino acids. V was shortened by 4 bases and J by 5 bases, with 18 bases between the two germline ends.

The rearrangement uses TRBV6-6 and TRBJ2-7; D uncertain. The germline CDR1 and CDR2 sequences are MNHNY and SVGAGI (reference sequence). This CDR3 is built from 13 residues. V gave up 6 bases and J gave up 8 bases, with 17 bases separating them. The chain's CDR3 is CASRILQVNQQYF. The CDR3 nucleotides are TGTGCCAGCAGAATCCTTCAGGTGAACCAGCAGTACTTC.

This chain joins TRBV29-1 and TRBJ2-7, with D tentatively TRBD1 (6 bases). This CDR3 has 12 amino acids. Between the trimmed V and J ends, which lost 5 bases and 7 bases, there was a span of 15 bases. Per germline, CDR1 SQVTM and CDR2 ANQGSEA. The DNA for the CDR3 is TGCAGCGTTCGTACAGGGCCCTTGGAGCAGTACTTC. Translating gives CSVRTGPLEQYF.

The chain combines TRBV5-6 with TRBJ1-3; 10 bases agree with TRBD1. This CDR3 has 16 amino acids. Germline V gene sequence: CDR1 SGHDT, CDR2 YYEEEE. Trimming removed 0 bases from V and 2 bases from J; junction bases left unmatched: 2. The CDR3 bases are TGTGCCAGCAGCTTGGCCGGGACAGGGGCTGGAAACACCATATATTTT. This codes for CASSLAGTGAGNTIYF.

This clone is a singleton in its sample. The chain recombines TRBV7-2 with TRBJ1-1, with D possibly being TRBD1 (6 bases). Germline assignment: CDR1 SGHTA and CDR2 FQGNSA. There are 15 residues in the CDR3. Trimming removed 5 bases at V and 5 bases at J, with 18 bases between. The CDR3 DNA sequence: TGTGCCAGCAGCAGGCGGGGGCCTACGGGGACTGAAGCTTTCTTT. Amino acid sequence: CASSRRGPTGTEAFF.

In this sample, this clone is medium-sized. This sequence joins TRBV2 and TRBJ2-1; D remains ambiguous. The germline V gene has CDR1 SNHLY and CDR2 FYNNEI. The CDR3 loop spans 12 amino acids. V gave up 5 bases and J gave up 9 bases, with 11 bases separating them. The CDR3 here is CASSFAVGEQFF. For the CDR3, the DNA is TGTGCCAGCAGTTTTGCAGTGGGTGAGCAGTTCTTC.

There are a few counts of this clone. The V gene is TRBV10-3, the J gene TRBJ2-7; 7 positions match TRBD2. Per germline, CDR1 ENHRY and CDR2 SYGVKD. The length of the CDR3 is 13 residues. J gave up 2 bases and V 5 bases, and 3 bases lay outside the gene matches. CDR3 bases: TGTGCCATCAGTCTCGGGACTACCTACGAGCAGTACTTC. It codes for CAISLGTTYEQYF.

The chain combines TRBV4-1 with TRBJ2-2; TRBD2 matches at 9 bases. This CDR3 has 16 amino acids. Germline values: CDR1 MGHRA, CDR2 YSYEKL. Germline trimming cut 4 bases from V and 5 bases from J; bases unmatched to any gene: 8. CDR3 sequence (DNA): TGCGCCAGCAGCCCCCCAGTCCTAGCGGGGACCGGGGAGCTGTTTTTT. Translated, it gives CASSPPVLAGTGELFF.

This clone was counted only a few times. This sequence joins TRBV5-1 and TRBJ2-5, with a tentative D call TRBD2 (6 bases). Germline V gene sequence: CDR1 SGHRS, CDR2 YFSETQ. The CDR3 sequence is 13 residues long. V was cut by 3 bases and J by 4 bases, with 10 bases left in between. This CDR3 reads CASSSGTGETQYF. Here the CDR3 DNA reads TGCGCCAGCAGCTCAGGGACTGGAGAGACCCAGTACTTC.

The V call is TRBV5-1, the J call TRBJ1-1; no reliable D call. This CDR3 has 12 amino acids. V lost 0 bases and J lost 4, with 4 bases in between. Looked up from germline, CDR1 is SGHRS and CDR2 is YFSETQ. CDR3 region: CASSLEGTEAFF. The CDR3 nucleotides are TGCGCCAGCAGCTTGGAAGGCACTGAAGCTTTCTTT.

The sample holds a few counts of this clone. The chain has TRBV7-2 and TRBJ2-1; TRBD1 matches 9 bases. With 5 bases clipped from V and 1 base from J, the junction kept 15 bases outside the gene matches. Germline CDR1 is SGHTA and CDR2 is FQGNSA. CDR3 length: 19 residues. In nucleotides, the CDR3 is TGTGCCAGCAGCAAAAGGACAGGGGAAGCAGCGAGTTCCTACAATGAGCAGTTCTTC. Translating gives CASSKRTGEAASSYNEQFF.

V is TRBV7-9 and J is TRBJ1-2, with D perhaps matching TRBD1 (5 bases). Deletions cut 0 bases from V and 4 bases from J, with 15 bases between. Germline V CDR1 and CDR2: SEHNR, FQNEAQ (reference sequence). This CDR3 contains 16 residues. CDR3 sequence: CASSLAGTFLSYGYTF. CDR3 nucleotides: TGTGCCAGCAGCTTAGCGGGGACCTTTTTGAGCTATGGCTACACCTTC.

The chain recombines TRBV30 with TRBJ2-5; a weak D match, TRBD1 (6 bases). The CDR3 spans 13 residues. The germline V gene encodes CDR1 GTSNPN and CDR2 SVGIG (reference sequence). Trimming removed 2 bases from V and 1 base from J, with 8 bases in between. The CDR3 region is CAWSRGSQETQYF. The CDR3 DNA reads as TGTGCCTGGAGTAGGGGGAGCCAAGAGACCCAGTACTTC.

The chain employs TRBV29-1 and TRBJ2-6; D tentatively reads TRBD1 or TRBD2 (6 bases each). Trimming took 2 bases from V and 4 from J, leaving 18 bases between them. From germline, CDR1 is SQVTM and CDR2 ANQGSEA. CDR3 length: 17 amino acids. CDR3 region: CSVEWGEQGRGANVLTF. DNA for the CDR3: TGCAGCGTTGAATGGGGGGAACAGGGAAGAGGGGCCAACGTCCTGACTTTC. The whole variable domain, remainder taken from reference TRBV29-1 and TRBJ2-6, is SAVISQKPSRDICQRGTSLTIQCQVDSQVTMMFWYRQQPGQSLTLIATANQGSEATYESGFVIDKFPISRPNLTFSTLTVSNMSPEDSSIYLCSVEWGEQGRGANVLTFGAGSRLTVL.

The gene calls are TRBV29-1 and TRBJ2-2; D remains ambiguous. V lost 3 bases and J 5 bases, leaving 10 bases between the germline ends. The CDR3 covers 13 residues. Germline CDR1 is SQVTM and CDR2 is ANQGSEA. The CDR3: CSVDRSATGELFF. The CDR3 region has the DNA TGCAGCGTTGATAGGTCAGCTACCGGGGAGCTGTTTTTT.

This clone came up a few times. The chain combines TRBV19 with TRBJ2-5; TRBD1 aligns across 8 bases. CDR1 is LNHDA and CDR2 is SQIVND in the germline V gene (reference sequence). The V and J ends lost 5 bases and 5 bases, in that order; junction bases with no gene match: 19. CDR3 length: 18 residues. This CDR3 reads CASSPRQGLEGRFETQYF. The CDR3 DNA is TGTGCCAGTAGTCCTCGACAGGGGTTAGAGGGCCGTTTTGAGACCCAGTACTTC.

This sequence joins TRBV11-3 and TRBJ2-3; tentative D call: TRBD2 (5 bases). In germline, CDR1 is SGHNT, CDR2 YENEEA. The CDR3 runs to 12 residues. Trimming took off 5 bases at V and 6 bases at J, with 9 bases between the two ends. CDR3 residues: CASSPGGDTQYF. As DNA, the CDR3 is TGTGCCAGCAGCCCCGGAGGTGATACGCAGTATTTT.

The V gene is TRBV30, the J gene TRBJ2-2; D is possibly TRBD2 (5 bases). CDR3 length: 16 residues. V dropped 3 bases and J dropped 4 bases, with 18 bases sitting between them. Germline assignment: CDR1 GTSNPN and CDR2 SVGIG (reference sequence). The CDR3 spells CAWSGVGVAGTGELFF. In DNA form, the CDR3 reads TGTGCCTGGAGCGGGGTTGGTGTGGCGGGCACCGGGGAGCTGTTTTTT. The entire variable domain, with the rest obtained from reference TRBV30 and TRBJ2-2, is as follows: SQTIHQWPATLVQPVGSPLSLECTVEGTSNPNLYWYRQAAGRGLQLLFYSVGIGQISSEVPQNLSASRPQDRQFILSSKKLLLSDSGFYLCAWSGVGVAGTGELFFGEGSRLTVL.

The DNA for the CDR3 is TGCGCCAGCAGCCCCGGGACGGCTTATGAAAAACTGTTTTTT. It codes for CASSPGTAYEKLFF. V gene TRBV5-1 combines with J gene TRBJ1-4; a possible D gene is TRBD1 (5 bases). V lost 4 bases, J lost 6 bases, and 13 bases lay in between. This CDR3 has 14 amino acids. CDR1 SGHRS and CDR2 YFSETQ come from the germline V gene.

There are a few counts of this clone. The chain combines TRBV11-1 with TRBJ2-7; 13 nucleotides match TRBD2. J was trimmed by 1 base and V by 4 bases; bases with no gene match: 7. The CDR3 is made up of 17 amino acids. Germline CDR1 SGHAT, CDR2 FQDESV (reference sequence). The DNA for the CDR3 is TGTGCCAGCAGCTCGCGGACTAGCGGGAGTAAATCCTACGAGCAGTACTTC. It encodes CASSSRTSGSKSYEQYF.

This sequence joins TRBV2 and TRBJ2-1, with 15 bases fitting TRBD2. The CDR3 contains 14 residues. After removal of 7 bases from V and 10 bases from J, the junction contained 5 bases not matched to a gene. CDR1 and CDR2 (germline): SNHLY, FYNNEI. The CDR3 protein is CASNRGTSGREQFF. CDR3 coding DNA: TGTGCCAGCAATCGTGGGACTAGCGGGAGGGAGCAGTTCTTC.

This sequence joins TRBV7-3 and TRBJ2-3; 9 positions match TRBD1. CDR1 is SGHTA, CDR2 FQGTGA, per germline. Germline trimming cut 6 bases from V and 6 bases from J; bases unmatched to any gene: 7. This CDR3 is 14 amino acids long. CDR3 nucleotide sequence: TGTGCCAGCAGTAAAGGACAGGGGAGGGATACGCAGTATTTT. Translating it yields CASSKGQGRDTQYF.

This clone was counted ten times or more. V and J are TRBV28 and TRBJ2-3; D gene unclear. This CDR3 contains 14 residues. Per the germline V gene, CDR1 is MDHEN and CDR2 is SYDVKM. V was trimmed by 5 bases and J by 6 bases, leaving 15 bases between them. The CDR3 coding sequence is TGTGCCAGCAGTAAGGCTACCCCTAGGGATACGCAGTATTTT. Amino acid sequence: CASSKATPRDTQYF.

A few counts support this clone. This rearrangement joins TRBV2 to TRBJ2-2; a possible D gene is TRBD2 (6 bases). The V gene's germline CDR1 is SNHLY and CDR2 FYNNEI. The CDR3 loop spans 14 amino acids. Deletions cut 8 bases from V and 3 bases from J, with 13 bases between. Written as DNA, the CDR3 is TGTGCCAGCCTTGGACGGAGGGACACCGGGGAGCTGTTTTTT. Residues: CASLGRRDTGELFF.

This clone was counted between two and nine times. The rearrangement links TRBV15 to TRBJ2-1, with 8 bases fitting TRBD1. This CDR3 comprises 12 residues. Germline trimming cut 5 bases from V and 9 bases from J; bases unmatched to any gene: 3. The germline gives CDR1 LNHNV, CDR2 YYDKDF (reference sequence). CDR3 nucleotide sequence: TGTGCCACCAGCCGTGACAGGGGTGAGCAGTTCTTC. Translation: CATSRDRGEQFF.